This is a list of T cell receptor beta chains from one sample in a study of chemoradiotherapy in HPV16-positive cancers. Assay used: immunoSEQ multiplex PCR; TCRdb lists only in-frame clones, some missing. Among about 7,400 clones, roughly 70% were seen once, and the ten largest hold under 20%. The sample in question was tumor tissue, obtained from a patient who underwent chemoradiotherapy. These receptor sequences come from a human donor with HPV-associated anogenital cancer. Both conserved end residues are part of each CDR3. Each record gives: clone size, J gene, V gene, D gene, CDR3 protein, CDR3 DNA. A D gene is named only where the DNA matches it firmly. Clone sizes are given selectively: once, few, many, or a class where the clone is expanded.

- TRBJ1-3 TRBV5-1 - CASSLGYRASGNTIYF TGCGCCAGCAGCTTGGGCTACAGGGCCTCTGGAAACACCATATATTTT
- TRBJ2-7 TRBV19 - CASSLAILYEQYF TGTGCCAGTAGTTTGGCCATCCTCTACGAGCAGTACTTC
- TRBJ2-3 TRBV25-1 TRBD2 CASSEVSSGGGTDTQYF TGTGCCAGCAGTGAAGTATCTAGTGGGGGGGGCACAGATACGCAGTATTTT
once TRBJ1-1 TRBV9 - CASSVAGGLIAEAFF TGTGCCAGCAGCGTCGCGGGGGGGCTAATCGCTGAAGCTTTCTTT
few TRBJ1-5 TRBV6-5 - CASSYSTAYSNQPQHF TGTGCCAGCAGTTACTCGACGGCTTATAGCAATCAGCCCCAGCATTTT
- TRBJ1-5 TRBV10-2 TRBD1 CARLRDRSKFANQPQHF TGCGCCAGGCTCCGGGACAGGTCAAAATTCGCCAATCAGCCCCAGCATTTT
- TRBJ2-7 TRBV7-9 - CASSITSTEQYF TGTGCCAGCAGCATTACTAGTACCGAGCAGTACTTC
- TRBJ2-7 TRBV19 TRBD1 CASSSQGAYEQYF TGTGCCAGTAGTAGTCAGGGGGCCTACGAGCAGTACTTC
few TRBJ1-2 TRBV5-6 - CASSDPLREGDGYTF TGTGCCAGCAGCGATCCCTTAAGGGAGGGGGATGGCTACACCTTC
few TRBJ1-1 TRBV7-6 - CASSFGTGYTEAFF TGTGCCAGCAGCTTCGGTACAGGGTACACTGAAGCTTTCTTT
few TRBJ1-5 TRBV2 TRBD1 CATRGGTGDQPQHF TGTGCCACCCGAGGGGGAACAGGGGATCAGCCCCAGCATTTT
- TRBJ1-2 TRBV29-1 - CSVVTVYGYTF TGCAGCGTTGTCACAGTCTATGGCTACACCTTC
once TRBJ1-6 TRBV19 - CASSINWESPLHF TGTGCCAGTAGTATTAATTGGGAATCACCCCTCCACTTT
- TRBJ2-7 TRBV9 TRBD1 CASSSLAGTGGYEQYF TGTGCCAGCAGCTCGTTAGCCGGGACAGGGGGCTACGAGCAGTACTTC
few TRBJ1-1 TRBV18 - CASSPPQSRGSNTEAFF TGTGCCAGCTCACCTCCCCAAAGCAGGGGATCGAACACTGAAGCTTTCTTT
- TRBJ2-1 TRBV6-1 - CASSEGQYNEQFF TGTGCCAGCAGTGAAGGGCAGTACAATGAGCAGTTCTTC
- TRBJ2-7 TRBV5-1 TRBD2 CASSFGGAYEQYF TGCGCCAGCAGCTTCGGGGGGGCGTACGAGCAGTACTTC
few TRBJ1-4 TRBV27 - CASSTLGKLFF TGTGCCAGCAGTACACTAGGAAAACTGTTTTTT
- TRBJ1-1 TRBV6-5 - CASSLQRANTEAFF TGTGCCAGCAGTCTCCAAAGGGCTAACACTGAAGCTTTCTTT
few TRBJ2-1 TRBV2 - CASSGLYNEQFF TGTGCCAGCAGTGGGCTCTACAATGAGCAGTTCTTC
- TRBJ2-7 TRBV7-2 - CASSPLFSRHYEQYF TGTGCCAGCAGCCCCCTATTCAGCCGACACTACGAGCAGTACTTC
- TRBJ1-2 TRBV5-4 - CASSLAGKGYTF TGTGCCAGCAGCTTGGCGGGGAAGGGCTACACCTTC
- TRBJ2-7 TRBV7-2 - CASSSTSYEQYF TGTGCCAGCAGCTCCACCTCCTACGAGCAGTACTTC
once TRBJ2-1 TRBV9 - CASSLSAVGYNEQFF TGTGCCAGCAGCCTATCGGCGGTAGGGTACAATGAGCAGTTCTTC
few TRBJ1-1 TRBV4-1 - CASSPGGNTEAFF TGCGCCAGCAGCCCTGGGGGGAACACTGAAGCTTTCTTT
once TRBJ1-5 TRBV28 TRBD1 CARETDRRNQPQHF TGTGCCCGCGAAACGGACAGGAGGAATCAGCCCCAGCATTTT
medium-sized TRBJ2-5 TRBV23-1 - CASSQPLRPRGETQYF TGCGCCAGCAGTCAGCCCCTCCGGCCAAGAGGGGAGACCCAGTACTTC
- TRBJ2-5 TRBV6-4 - CASSETGETQYF TGTGCCAGCAGCGAAACAGGGGAGACCCAGTACTTC
- TRBJ1-4 TRBV7-2 - CASSLRAGRNEKLFF TGTGCCAGCAGCTTAAGGGCGGGACGCAATGAAAAACTGTTTTTT